The 28 T cell receptor beta chains in this list originate from one sample, sequenced in a study of cytomegalovirus exposure and HLA in healthy donors. PCR amplification relied on 60 Vbeta primers (plus 13 Jbeta primers). Some clones are missing from TCRdb's copy, which holds only in-frame ones; the method was immunoSEQ multiplex PCR. Among tens of thousands of clones, more than 70% were seen once, and the ten largest hold approximately 2.1%. The sequencing input was PBMCs. These receptors were collected from a man between 35 and 55 years old in good health and CMV-seronegative.

The V call is TRBV4-1, the J call TRBJ2-5; tentatively, D is TRBD2 (6 bases). The better agreement between TRBJ2-7 and the DNA end casts doubt on the J call. The CDR3 covers 15 residues. Germline V gives CDR1 MGHRA, CDR2 YSYEKL. The CDR3 loop reads CASSQEGAGLGEQYF. Here the CDR3 DNA reads TGCGCCAGCAGCCAAGAAGGAGCGGGCCTAGGCGAGCAGTACTTC.

The V call is TRBV5-1, the J call TRBJ1-1; 9 nucleotides agree with TRBD1. The V gene end was trimmed by 3 bases and the J gene end by 6 bases; junction bases not matched to a gene: 6. The CDR3 has 14 residues. From germline, CDR1 is SGHRS and CDR2 YFSETQ. The CDR3 region has the DNA TGCGCCAGCAGCTGGGACAGGGTGCATTCTGAAGCTTTCTTT. This translates into CASSWDRVHSEAFF.

The chain carries TRBV30 and TRBJ2-3; 9 positions agree with TRBD2. V lost 4 bases and J lost 2; bases outside the gene matches: 1. The length of the CDR3 is 13 residues. The germline V gene has CDR1 GTSNPN and CDR2 SVGIG (reference sequence). CDR3 protein: CAWTSGNTDTQYF. CDR3 nucleotide sequence: TGTGCCTGGACTAGCGGGAACACAGATACGCAGTATTTT.

V and J are TRBV30 and TRBJ2-3, with TRBD2 matching 7 bases. CDR3 length: 14 amino acids. V lost 7 bases to trimming and J lost 4 bases; unmatched junction nucleotides: 11. The germline CDR1 and CDR2 sequences are GTSNPN and SVGIG (reference sequence). DNA of the CDR3: TGTGCCTCCCCCCTGGCGGGAGAGGCAGATACGCAGTATTTT. Translated: CASPLAGEADTQYF.

In this sample, this clone turned up a few times. The chain recombines TRBV7-2 with TRBJ2-2; 8 bases line up with TRBD2. V dropped 0 bases and J dropped 4; count of bases not matched to a gene: 7. Germline CDR1 and CDR2: SGHTA and FQGNSA. The CDR3 is 17 residues long. The CDR3 DNA follows: TGTGCCAGCAGCTTAGCGCACGGGGGGGGCCCCACCGGGGAGCTGTTTTTT. Translation gives CASSLAHGGGPTGELFF.

V and J are TRBV18 and TRBJ2-3, with D possibly being TRBD2 (5 bases). Germline V gives CDR1 KGHSH, CDR2 LQKENI. The V end was cut by 2 bases, the J end by 6 bases, with 9 bases between. This CDR3 contains 13 residues. As DNA, the CDR3 is TGTGCCAGCTCACCAAATGAGGGTGATACGCAGTATTTT. It translates to CASSPNEGDTQYF. The whole variable domain, remainder taken from reference TRBV18 and TRBJ2-3, is NAGVMQNPRHLVRRRGQEARLRCSPMKGHSHVYWYRQLPEEGLKFMVYLQKENIIDESGMPKERFSAEFPKEGPSILRIQQVVRGDSAAYFCASSPNEGDTQYFGPGTRLTVL.

This clone showed up just once. The chain carries TRBV7-8 and TRBJ1-4; 10 bases match TRBD1. Germline V lookup: CDR1 SGHVS, CDR2 FQNEAQ. With V trimmed by 8 bases and J by 8 bases, 8 bases remained unmatched. The CDR3 spans 14 residues. The CDR3 DNA sequence: TGTGCCAGCTGCGTGACAGGGGGCGCAGAAAAACTGTTTTTT. Its translation is CASCVTGGAEKLFF.

The CDR3: CASSLGEDLYNEQFF. For the CDR3, the DNA is TGTGCCAGCAGCTTGGGGGAGGACCTATACAATGAGCAGTTCTTC. The chain has TRBV5-4 and TRBJ2-1; D perhaps matches TRBD2 (6 bases). Germline assignment: CDR1 SGHNT and CDR2 YYREEE (reference sequence). Trimming pared 0 bases from V and 4 bases from J, leaving 11 bases between. CDR3 size: 15 residues.

The chain is built from TRBV5-1 and TRBJ2-6; D unclear. Trimming left V 0 bases short and J 2 bases short, with 6 bases between. From germline, CDR1 is SGHRS and CDR2 YFSETQ. The CDR3 runs to 15 residues. This chain's CDR3 is CASSLGHPGANVLTF. CDR3 nucleotide sequence: TGCGCCAGCAGCTTGGGACACCCTGGGGCCAACGTCCTGACTTTC.

This chain links TRBV10-1 with TRBJ1-2, with D possibly TRBD1 on 6 matching bases. Trimming removed 0 bases from V and 6 bases from J, with 17 bases in between. Germline CDR1 and CDR2: WNHNN and SYGVQD (reference sequence). This CDR3 is 16 amino acids long. The CDR3 nucleotides are TGCGCCAGCAGTGAGTCTAAGGGGACACCACTGGATGGCTACACCTTC. Translation gives CASSESKGTPLDGYTF.

This clone was found a few times. The V call is TRBV30, the J call TRBJ2-1; TRBD2 matches 7 bases. The length of the CDR3 is 13 residues. The ends lost 0 bases at V and 5 bases at J; junction bases unmatched: 1. The V gene's germline CDR1 is GTSNPN and CDR2 SVGIG (reference sequence). The CDR3 protein is CAWSVLANNEQFF. The CDR3, as DNA: TGTGCCTGGAGTGTACTAGCGAACAATGAGCAGTTCTTC.

The chain is built from TRBV29-1 and TRBJ2-7; tentative D call: TRBD2 (5 bases). V shed 4 bases and J shed 2 bases, with 9 bases lying between them. Germline V gene data show CDR1 as SQVTM and CDR2 as ANQGSEA. There are 12 residues in the CDR3. Here the CDR3 DNA reads TGCAGCGTTGTGGCGGGTACCTACGAGCAGTACTTC. It is translated as CSVVAGTYEQYF.

V gene TRBV19 combines with J gene TRBJ2-5; TRBD1 matches 7 bases. CDR3 length equals 14 residues. CDR1 and CDR2 (germline): LNHDA, SQIVND (reference sequence). After removal of 5 bases from V and 1 base from J, the junction contained 4 bases not matched to a gene. CDR3 nucleotide sequence: TGTGCCAGTAGTCGAGGGACAGCCCAAGAGACCCAGTACTTC. As protein: CASSRGTAQETQYF. Filled out from reference TRBV19 and TRBJ2-5, the complete variable domain reads DGGITQSPKYLFRKEGQNVTLSCEQNLNHDAMYWYRQDPGQGLRLIYYSQIVNDFQKGDIAEGYSVSREKKESFPLTVTSAQKNPTAFYLCASSRGTAQETQYFGPGTRLLVL.

This clone appeared a few times. The chain recombines TRBV30 with TRBJ2-1, with TRBD2 identical over 7 bases. CDR1 is GTSNPN and CDR2 is SVGIG in the germline V gene (reference sequence). The CDR3 sequence is 14 residues long. Trimming cost V 8 bases and J 6 bases; bases outside gene matches: 13. This CDR3 is CAGSRGGPINEQFF. CDR3 in DNA: TGTGCCGGCTCTCGGGGAGGGCCCATCAATGAGCAGTTCTTC.

This rearrangement joins TRBV4-1 to TRBJ1-1; 12 bases match TRBD1. The V gene's germline CDR1 is MGHRA and CDR2 YSYEKL. J lost 3 bases, V lost 3 bases, and 14 bases had no gene match. The CDR3 extends over 19 amino acids. The CDR3: CASSQPVRDRGPGDTEAFF. For the CDR3, the DNA is TGCGCCAGCAGCCAGCCCGTCCGGGACAGGGGGCCTGGAGACACTGAAGCTTTCTTT.

This chain's CDR3 is CASSPGPSYEQYF. The CDR3 nucleotides are TGTGCCAGCAGCCCAGGGCCCTCCTACGAGCAGTACTTC. This sequence joins TRBV7-6 and TRBJ2-7; D possibly corresponds to TRBD1 (5 bases). This CDR3 is built from 13 residues. Trimming pared 5 bases from V and 0 bases from J, leaving 8 bases between. Per germline, CDR1 SGHVS and CDR2 FNYEAQ.

The chain uses TRBV7-8 and TRBJ1-1; no clear D gene. Germline loops: CDR1 SGHVS, CDR2 FQNEAQ. V lost 3 bases and J lost 3, with 8 bases in between. The CDR3 runs to 13 residues. CDR3 sequence reads: CASSLARYTEAFF. The DNA for the CDR3 is TGTGCCAGCAGCTTGGCTAGGTACACTGAAGCTTTCTTT.

The chain has TRBV6-5 and TRBJ2-2; weak D call: TRBD2 (6 bases). Trimming stripped 5 bases from V and 5 bases from J, with 15 bases between. From germline, CDR1 is MNHEY and CDR2 SVGAGI. This CDR3 has 15 amino acids. For the CDR3, the DNA is TGTGCCAGCAGTGTCGGGACTTTCCGGACCGGGGAGCTGTTTTTT. It codes for CASSVGTFRTGELFF.

V is TRBV5-1 and J is TRBJ2-7, with TRBD2 as a possible D gene (5 bases). V dropped 4 bases and J dropped 3 bases, with 8 bases sitting between them. Germline CDR1 is SGHRS and CDR2 is YFSETQ. The CDR3 totals 12 residues. CDR3 sequence (DNA): TGCGCCAGCAGCCTCGGGAACTACGAGCAGTACTTC. It translates to CASSLGNYEQYF.

The chain links TRBV5-1 to TRBJ2-7; 7 nucleotides align to TRBD1. The CDR3 contains 15 residues. V was clipped by 3 bases and J by 3 bases; unmatched bases: 9. Per germline, CDR1 SGHRS and CDR2 YFSETQ. This chain's CDR3 is CASSWGTGANYEQYF. The CDR3 DNA reads as TGCGCCAGCAGCTGGGGTACAGGGGCGAACTACGAGCAGTACTTC.

The rearrangement joins TRBV29-1 to TRBJ2-7, with D perhaps TRBD1 (5 bases). Trimming removed 4 bases from V and 6 bases from J, with 7 bases in between. Germline V gives CDR1 SQVTM, CDR2 ANQGSEA. The CDR3 runs to 10 residues. This CDR3 is CSVGQTEQYF. Written as DNA, the CDR3 is TGCAGCGTTGGACAGACCGAGCAGTACTTC.

The chain employs TRBV5-1 and TRBJ2-6; D gene ambiguous. Germline V CDR1 and CDR2: SGHRS, YFSETQ. The CDR3 loop spans 15 amino acids. The V gene lost 2 bases and the J gene lost 0 bases, with 6 bases spanning the gap. The CDR3 reads CASSLTDSGANVLTF. The DNA of the CDR3 is TGCGCCAGCAGCTTAACAGACTCTGGGGCCAACGTCCTGACTTTC.

The V call is TRBV6-5, the J call TRBJ2-1; possible D gene TRBD2, 6 bases. Trimming left V 8 bases short and J 0 bases short, with 11 bases between. The CDR3 runs to 14 residues. Germline loops: CDR1 MNHEY, CDR2 SVGAGI. The CDR3 loop is CASGRSSSYNEQFF. Written as DNA, the CDR3 is TGTGCCAGCGGGAGGAGCAGCTCCTACAATGAGCAGTTCTTC.

The genes are TRBV27 and TRBJ2-3, with 11 bases matching TRBD2. CDR3 length: 18 residues. CDR1 MNHEY and CDR2 SMNVEV come from the germline V gene (reference sequence). Trimming at V came to 3 bases and at J to 2 bases, leaving 10 bases not matched to a gene. DNA for the CDR3: TGTGCCAGCAGTTTTAGCGGCCGGACTAGCGGGTCCACAGATACGCAGTATTTT. Encoded protein: CASSFSGRTSGSTDTQYF.

V gene TRBV27 combines with J gene TRBJ1-5; D gene ambiguous. This CDR3 region has 13 residues. Germline V lookup: CDR1 MNHEY, CDR2 SMNVEV (reference sequence). Trimming took off 3 bases at V and 4 bases at J, with 7 bases between the two ends. The CDR3 nucleotides read TGTGCCAGCAGTTTCAGAGGGAATCAGCCCCAGCATTTT. Encoded protein: CASSFRGNQPQHF.

This sequence joins TRBV6-1 and TRBJ1-5; D remains unclear. Looked up from germline, CDR1 is MNHNS and CDR2 is SASEGT. Trimming stripped 2 bases from V and 9 bases from J, with 20 bases between. The CDR3 is 16 amino acids. The DNA of the CDR3 is TGTGCCAGCAGTGAATCGGTCATCAACAGAGATCGGCCCCAGCATTTT. Encoded protein: CASSESVINRDRPQHF.

The sample holds one count of this clone. The V and J genes are TRBV19 and TRBJ2-3; 8 positions agree with TRBD1. Germline trimming cut 0 bases from V and 4 bases from J; bases unmatched to any gene: 9. In germline, CDR1 is LNHDA, CDR2 SQIVND (reference sequence). The CDR3 length is 17 residues. The CDR3 sequence: CASSIDPPGTGADTQYF. Here the CDR3 DNA reads TGTGCCAGTAGTATAGATCCCCCCGGGACAGGAGCAGATACGCAGTATTTT.

The chain recombines TRBV27 with TRBJ1-5; D might be TRBD1 (5 bases). This CDR3 has 14 residues. The V and J ends lost 6 bases and 6 bases respectively, with 15 bases between them. Germline V CDR1 and CDR2: MNHEY, SMNVEV (reference sequence). DNA for the CDR3: TGTGCCAGCAGCCCCGGACAATCGGGTCAGCCCCAGCATTTT. It specifies CASSPGQSGQPQHF.